This T cell receptor beta chain appears in the sequencing data of a study of identical twins (dated by TCRdb to the mid-2010s). Notes on the research overall: TCR alpha and beta repertoires from monozygotic twins, unrelated adults of various ages and cord blood were deep-sequenced to test whether fetal clonotypes persist. To rule out contamination, the twin experiments were replicated at different times with different library preparation protocols. Overall study outcomes, separate from this receptor: Zero-insertion analyses could be partly confounded by invariant T cells such as MAIT and iNKT, although diverse VJ usage argued against such confounding for most clonotypes. In monozygotic twins, recombination models systematically underestimated out-of-frame TCR alpha sharing, but the models matched the sharing seen between unrelated individuals. A weaker excess of twin sharing was found in beta out-of-frame sequences because the signal-to-noise ratio was lowered by fewer shared sequences. Out-of-frame TCR alpha sequences shared between twins showed an excess of low generation-probability sequences compared with coincidental sharing between unrelated individuals. Because the same donors could not be followed over many years, the conclusions relied on cross-sectional statistical analysis. Fewer insertions were carried by abundant cord blood beta clonotypes, a similar but weaker trend appeared in young adult naive repertoires, and no such trend appeared in memory repertoires.

The CDR3 goes from the cysteine to the phenylalanine over 16 residues. Only the CDR3 portion is preserved as DNA: 48 bases, with reading frame beginning at the first base. Trimming takes 3 bases off V and 4 bases off J; junction bases not matched to a gene: 6. CDR1 and CDR2, per the germline V gene, are SGHRS and YFSETQ. Every donor in the study was a healthy Caucasian. The twin cohort comprised three pairs of female monozygotic twins, all aged roughly 18 to 29 years. Positive isolation kits from Invitrogen were used to isolate CD4+ and CD8+ T cell populations. At least ten counts were recorded for this clonotype. This clone's antigen is unknown. The input lacks base qualities; no much larger clone sits a single base away. The library was built by means of 5' RACE. TCRdb names Illumina HiSeq 2000 as the instrument used. Template switching introduced a universal primer binding site; the final cDNA contained a unique molecular identifier, enabling accurate counting of TCR cDNA molecules. First-strand cDNA for TCR alpha and beta chains was synthesized from specific primers in the conserved constant-segment region. To control for contamination, every cDNA library carried two barcodes: a SMART-Mk sample barcode plus Illumina barcodes. TruSeq adapter sequences along with Illumina sample barcodes were introduced in two successive PCR steps. The TCR alpha and beta cDNA libraries were sequenced on the Illumina HiSeq platform using custom primers. Turning to the authors' computational methods: Unique molecular identifiers were extracted from raw reads with MiGEC, and CDR3 positions were determined with MiXCR. For each individual, recombination models were inferred using an EM algorithm with the repgenHMM and IGoR tools. Shared clonotype analysis was performed with the tcR package in R, normalizing sharing by the product of cloneset sizes. To study raw recombination free of thymic and clonal selection effects, out-of-frame nonproductive sequences were analyzed. TCRdb reran the public reads through fastp at Q25 and MiXCR, keeping productive beta chains. For every CDR3 protein sequence, its rows merge into one entry that carries the most common genes and DNA. These V and J calls derive from TCRdb rather than the authors' analysis. This sample lists roughly 490,000 distinct CDR3 sequences; roughly 13% were detected once. 0.8% to 1% of the sample is in the top ten clones.

This same sample was also taken into another study, of yellow fever vaccine responses in identical twins. As that second paper reports: According to the authors, the vaccine-induced T cell response in identical twins seemed to be partly convergent and partly specific to each individual. The study precisely tracked vaccine-responding T cell clones in identical twins.

The chain uses TRBV5-1 and TRBJ2-2, with 10 junctional bases fitting TRBD2. The sequenced material came from CD4+ T cells sorted from blood. The origin of this receptor is a woman under 30 in good health. At the DNA level, the sequence is TGCGCCAGCAGCTACCGGACTAGCGGCCCCACCGGGGAGCTGTTTTTT. Its translation reads: CASSYRTSGPTGELFF.